This T cell receptor beta chain originates from a study of radiotherapy plus CTLA-4 blockade in lung cancer. Findings of the study overall: Expansion of tumor-derived TCR clones was observed in blood after radiotherapy plus ipilimumab.

To note about this clone: The antigen is not known.

Method: immunoSEQ multiplex PCR; TCRdb's copy keeps in-frame clones and lacks some. The table records some 34,000 clones, 55% to 80% of them present only once. Germline-derived CDR1 and CDR2 are MNHEY and SMNVEV (reference sequence). V lost 6 bases, J lost 2 bases, and 10 bases stayed unmatched. The CDR3 loop spans 15 amino acids. The sample in question was peripheral blood, obtained from a patient treated with radiotherapy plus ipilimumab. This sequence joins TRBV27 and TRBJ2-7; 7 bases match TRBD2. The receptor's source is a human donor with non-small cell lung cancer who had stable disease on radiotherapy plus ipilimumab. The CDR3 bases are TGTGCCAGCAGAAGGGGAGGGACGGTACCCTACGAGCAGTACTTC. Translating gives CASRRGGTVPYEQYF.